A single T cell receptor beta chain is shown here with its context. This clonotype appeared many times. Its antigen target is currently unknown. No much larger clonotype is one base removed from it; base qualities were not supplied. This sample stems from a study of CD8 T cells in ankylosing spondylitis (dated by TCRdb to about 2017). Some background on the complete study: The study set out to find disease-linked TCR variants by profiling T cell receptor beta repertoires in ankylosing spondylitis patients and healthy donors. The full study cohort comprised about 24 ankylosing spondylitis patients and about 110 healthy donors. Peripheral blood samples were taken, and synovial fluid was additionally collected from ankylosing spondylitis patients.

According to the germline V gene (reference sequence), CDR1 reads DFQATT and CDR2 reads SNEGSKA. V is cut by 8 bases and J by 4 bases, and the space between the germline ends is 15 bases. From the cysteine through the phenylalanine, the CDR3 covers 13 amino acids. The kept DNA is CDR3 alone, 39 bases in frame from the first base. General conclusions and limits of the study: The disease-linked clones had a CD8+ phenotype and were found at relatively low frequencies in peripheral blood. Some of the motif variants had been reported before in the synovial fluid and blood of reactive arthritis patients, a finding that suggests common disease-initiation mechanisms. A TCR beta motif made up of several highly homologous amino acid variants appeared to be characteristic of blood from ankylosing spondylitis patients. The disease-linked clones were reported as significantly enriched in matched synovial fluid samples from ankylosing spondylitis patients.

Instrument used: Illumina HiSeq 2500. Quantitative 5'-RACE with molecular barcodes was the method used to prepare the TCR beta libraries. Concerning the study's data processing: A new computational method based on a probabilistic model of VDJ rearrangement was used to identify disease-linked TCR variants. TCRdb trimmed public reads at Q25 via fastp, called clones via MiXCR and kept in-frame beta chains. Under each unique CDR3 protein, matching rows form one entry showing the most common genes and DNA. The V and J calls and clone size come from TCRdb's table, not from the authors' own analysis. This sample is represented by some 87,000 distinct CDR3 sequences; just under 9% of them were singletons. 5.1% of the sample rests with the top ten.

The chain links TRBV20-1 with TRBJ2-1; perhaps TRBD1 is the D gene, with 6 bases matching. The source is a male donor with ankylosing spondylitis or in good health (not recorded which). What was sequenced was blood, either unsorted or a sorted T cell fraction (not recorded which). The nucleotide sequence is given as TGCAGTTCACCCCAAGGGGGATACAATGAGCAGTTCTTC. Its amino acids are CSSPQGGYNEQFF.